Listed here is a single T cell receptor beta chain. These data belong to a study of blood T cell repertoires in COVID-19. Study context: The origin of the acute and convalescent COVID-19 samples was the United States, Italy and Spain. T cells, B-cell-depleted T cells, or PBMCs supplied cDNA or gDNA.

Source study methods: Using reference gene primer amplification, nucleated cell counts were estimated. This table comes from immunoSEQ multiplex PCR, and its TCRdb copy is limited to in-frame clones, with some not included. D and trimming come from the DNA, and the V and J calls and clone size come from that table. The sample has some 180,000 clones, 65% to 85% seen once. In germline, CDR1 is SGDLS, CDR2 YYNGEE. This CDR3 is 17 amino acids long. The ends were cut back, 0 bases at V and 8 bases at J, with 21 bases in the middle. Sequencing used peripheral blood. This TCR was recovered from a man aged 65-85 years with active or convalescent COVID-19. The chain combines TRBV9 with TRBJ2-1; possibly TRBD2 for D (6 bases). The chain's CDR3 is CASSVDERWVAAHEQFF. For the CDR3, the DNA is TGTGCCAGCAGCGTAGACGAGCGGTGGGTAGCGGCCCATGAGCAGTTCTTC.